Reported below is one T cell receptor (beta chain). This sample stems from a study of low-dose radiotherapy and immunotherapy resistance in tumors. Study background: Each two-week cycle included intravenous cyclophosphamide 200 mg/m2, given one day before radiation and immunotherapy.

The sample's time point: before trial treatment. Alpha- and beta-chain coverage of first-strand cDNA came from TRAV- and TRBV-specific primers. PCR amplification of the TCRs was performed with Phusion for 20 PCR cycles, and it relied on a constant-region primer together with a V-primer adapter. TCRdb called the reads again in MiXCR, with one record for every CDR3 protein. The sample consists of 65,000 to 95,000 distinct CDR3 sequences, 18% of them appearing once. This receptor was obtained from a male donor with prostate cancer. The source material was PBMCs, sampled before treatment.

The CDR3 region is CASSLSNSYNEQFF. The CDR3 DNA sequence: TGTGCCAGCAGCTTGTCTAACTCCTACAATGAGCAGTTCTTC. The rearrangement links TRBV5-4 to TRBJ2-1; D not certain. The CDR3 extends over 14 amino acids. V shed 1 base and J shed 0 bases, with 5 bases lying between them. The germline V gene has CDR1 SGHNT and CDR2 YYREEE (reference sequence).